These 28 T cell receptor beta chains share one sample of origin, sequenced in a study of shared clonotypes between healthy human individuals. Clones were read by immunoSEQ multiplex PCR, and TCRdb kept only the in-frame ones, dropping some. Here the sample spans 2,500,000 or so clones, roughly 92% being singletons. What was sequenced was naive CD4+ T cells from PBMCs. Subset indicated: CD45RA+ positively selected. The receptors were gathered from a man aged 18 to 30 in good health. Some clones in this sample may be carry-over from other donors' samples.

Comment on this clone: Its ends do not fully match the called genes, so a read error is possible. The CDR3 sequence is CASSPLSWTGNAEAFF. The CDR3 DNA follows: TGTGCCAGCAGTCCCCTTAGTTGGACAGGGAACGCTGAAGCTTTCTTT. The chain uses TRBV14 and TRBJ1-1; 8 bases match TRBD1. Germline values: CDR1 SGHDN, CDR2 FVKESK. The length of the CDR3 is 16 residues.

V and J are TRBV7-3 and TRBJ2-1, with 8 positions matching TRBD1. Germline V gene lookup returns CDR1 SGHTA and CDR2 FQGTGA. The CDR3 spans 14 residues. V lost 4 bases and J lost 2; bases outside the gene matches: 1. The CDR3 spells CASSSQGAYNEQFF. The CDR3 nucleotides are TGTGCCAGCAGCTCACAGGGGGCCTACAATGAGCAGTTCTTC. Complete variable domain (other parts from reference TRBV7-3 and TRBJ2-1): GAGVSQTPSNKVTEKGKYVELRCDPISGHTALYWYRQSLGQGPEFLIYFQGTGAADDSGLPNDRFFAVRPEGSVSTLKIQRTERGDSAVYLCASSSQGAYNEQFFGPGTRLTVL.

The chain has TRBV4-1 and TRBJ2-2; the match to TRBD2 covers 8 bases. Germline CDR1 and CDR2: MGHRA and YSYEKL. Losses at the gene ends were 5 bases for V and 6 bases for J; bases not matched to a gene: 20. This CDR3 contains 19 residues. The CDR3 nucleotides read TGCGCCAGCAGCTCTTTCCCCAAACGGGAGGGCCCCCGGGCCGGGGAGCTGTTTTTT. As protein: CASSSFPKREGPRAGELFF.

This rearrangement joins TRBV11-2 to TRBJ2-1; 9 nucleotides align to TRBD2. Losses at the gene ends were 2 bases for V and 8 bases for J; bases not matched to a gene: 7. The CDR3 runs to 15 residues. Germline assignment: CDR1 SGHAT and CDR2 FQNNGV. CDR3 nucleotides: TGTGCCAGCAGCTTAAAAGGCGGGAGGGCCTATGAGCAGTTCTTC. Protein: CASSLKGGRAYEQFF.

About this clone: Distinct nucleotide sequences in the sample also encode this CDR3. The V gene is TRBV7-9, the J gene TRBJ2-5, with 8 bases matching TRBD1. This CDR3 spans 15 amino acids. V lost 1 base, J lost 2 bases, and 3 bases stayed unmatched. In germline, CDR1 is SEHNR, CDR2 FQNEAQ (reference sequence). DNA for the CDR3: TGTGCCAGCAGCTTAGGGACAGGGCTTCAAGAGACCCAGTACTTC. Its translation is CASSLGTGLQETQYF.

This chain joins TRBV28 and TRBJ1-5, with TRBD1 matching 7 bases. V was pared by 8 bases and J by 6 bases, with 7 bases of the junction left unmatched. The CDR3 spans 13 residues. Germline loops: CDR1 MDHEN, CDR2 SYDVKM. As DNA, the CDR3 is TGTGCCAGCGATTACAGGGGTAGTCAGCCCCAGCATTTT. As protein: CASDYRGSQPQHF.

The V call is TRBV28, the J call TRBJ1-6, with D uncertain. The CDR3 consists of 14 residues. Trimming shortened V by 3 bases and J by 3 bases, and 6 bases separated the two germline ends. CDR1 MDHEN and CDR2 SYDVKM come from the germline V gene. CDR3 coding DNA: TGTGCCAGCAGTTTCTCCAGCTATAATTCACCCCTCCACTTT. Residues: CASSFSSYNSPLHF.

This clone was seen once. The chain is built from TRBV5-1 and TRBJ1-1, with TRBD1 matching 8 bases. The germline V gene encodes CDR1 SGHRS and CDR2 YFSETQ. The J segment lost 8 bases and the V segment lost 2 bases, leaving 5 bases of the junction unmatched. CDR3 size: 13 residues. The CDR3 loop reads CASSLDRGREAFF. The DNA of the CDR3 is TGCGCCAGCAGCTTAGACAGGGGAAGGGAAGCTTTCTTT.

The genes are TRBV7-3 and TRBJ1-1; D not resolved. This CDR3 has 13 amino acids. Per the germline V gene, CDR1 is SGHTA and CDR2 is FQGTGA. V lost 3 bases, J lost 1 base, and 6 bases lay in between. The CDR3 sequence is CASSFAPNTEAFF. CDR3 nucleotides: TGTGCCAGCAGCTTTGCGCCGAACACTGAAGCTTTCTTT. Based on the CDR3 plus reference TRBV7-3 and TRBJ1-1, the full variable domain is GAGVSQTPSNKVTEKGKYVELRCDPISGHTALYWYRQSLGQGPEFLIYFQGTGAADDSGLPNDRFFAVRPEGSVSTLKIQRTERGDSAVYLCASSFAPNTEAFFGQGTRLTVV.

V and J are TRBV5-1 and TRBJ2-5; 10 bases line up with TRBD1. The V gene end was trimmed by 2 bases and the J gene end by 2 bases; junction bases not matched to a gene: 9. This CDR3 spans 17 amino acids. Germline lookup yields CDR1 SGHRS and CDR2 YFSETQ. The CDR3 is CASSLGTGDGRQETQYF. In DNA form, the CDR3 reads TGCGCCAGCAGCTTAGGGACAGGGGACGGGCGGCAAGAGACCCAGTACTTC.

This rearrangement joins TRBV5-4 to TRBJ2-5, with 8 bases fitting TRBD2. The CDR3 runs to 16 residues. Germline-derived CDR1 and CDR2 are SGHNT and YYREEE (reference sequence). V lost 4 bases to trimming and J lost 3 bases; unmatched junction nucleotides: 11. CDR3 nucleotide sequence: TGTGCCAGCAGCCCTGACCTCGGGAGGGCCGAAGAGACCCAGTACTTC. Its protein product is CASSPDLGRAEETQYF.

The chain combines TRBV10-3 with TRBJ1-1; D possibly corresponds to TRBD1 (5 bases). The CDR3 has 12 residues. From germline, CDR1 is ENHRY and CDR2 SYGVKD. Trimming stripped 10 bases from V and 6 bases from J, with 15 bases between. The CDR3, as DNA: TGTGCCACCTCCCTGGGGCTGGCTGAAGCTTTCTTT. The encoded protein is CATSLGLAEAFF.

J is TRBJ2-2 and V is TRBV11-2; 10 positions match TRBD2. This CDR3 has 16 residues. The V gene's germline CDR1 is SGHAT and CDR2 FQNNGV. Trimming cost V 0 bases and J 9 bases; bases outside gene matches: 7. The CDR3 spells CASSLESSGGWRELFF. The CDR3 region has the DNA TGTGCCAGCAGCTTAGAGTCTAGCGGGGGATGGAGGGAGCTGTTTTTT.

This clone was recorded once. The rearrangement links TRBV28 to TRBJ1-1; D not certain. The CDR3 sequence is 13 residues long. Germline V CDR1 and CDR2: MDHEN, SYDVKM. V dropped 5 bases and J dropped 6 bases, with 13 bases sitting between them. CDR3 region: CASSPPGSSEAFF. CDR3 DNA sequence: TGTGCCAGCAGTCCGCCAGGTAGTTCTGAAGCTTTCTTT.

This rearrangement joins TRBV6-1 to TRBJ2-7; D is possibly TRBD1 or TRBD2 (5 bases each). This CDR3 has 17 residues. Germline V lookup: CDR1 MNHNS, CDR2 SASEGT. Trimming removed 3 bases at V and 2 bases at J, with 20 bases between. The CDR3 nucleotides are TGTGCCAGCAGTGACTGGTACGCGGGCAGGGTGACCTACGAGCAGTACTTC. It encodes CASSDWYAGRVTYEQYF.

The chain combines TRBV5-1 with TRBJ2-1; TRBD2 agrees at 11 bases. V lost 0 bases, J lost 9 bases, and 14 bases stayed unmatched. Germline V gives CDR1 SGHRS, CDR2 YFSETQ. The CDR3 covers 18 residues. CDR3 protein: CASSLGTSGSGSIGEQFF. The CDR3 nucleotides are TGCGCCAGCAGCTTGGGTACTAGCGGGAGCGGTTCTATTGGTGAGCAGTTCTTC. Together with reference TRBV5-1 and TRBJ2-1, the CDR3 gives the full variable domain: KAGVTQTPRYLIKTRGQQVTLSCSPISGHRSVSWYQQTPGQGLQFLFEYFSETQRNKGNFPGRFSGRQFSNSRSEMNVSTLELGDSALYLCASSLGTSGSGSIGEQFFGPGTRLTVL.

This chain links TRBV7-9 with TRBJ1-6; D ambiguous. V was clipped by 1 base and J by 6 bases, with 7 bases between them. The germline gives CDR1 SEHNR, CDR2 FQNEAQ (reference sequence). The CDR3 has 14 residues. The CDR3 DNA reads TGTGCCAGCAGCTTAGACAGTGGTAATTCACCCCTCCACTTT. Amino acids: CASSLDSGNSPLHF. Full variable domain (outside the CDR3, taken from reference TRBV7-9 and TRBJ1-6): DTGVSQNPRHKITKRGQNVTFRCDPISEHNRLYWYRQTLGQGPEFLTYFQNEAQLEKSRLLSDRFSAERPKGSFSTLEIQRTEQGDSAMYLCASSLDSGNSPLHFGNGTRLTVT.

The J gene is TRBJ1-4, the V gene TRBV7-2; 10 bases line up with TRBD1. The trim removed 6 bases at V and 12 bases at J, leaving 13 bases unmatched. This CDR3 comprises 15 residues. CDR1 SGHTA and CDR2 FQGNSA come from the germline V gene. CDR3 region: CASRADRDRGVQLFF. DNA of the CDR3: TGTGCCAGCAGGGCCGACCGGGACAGGGGCGTTCAACTGTTTTTT.

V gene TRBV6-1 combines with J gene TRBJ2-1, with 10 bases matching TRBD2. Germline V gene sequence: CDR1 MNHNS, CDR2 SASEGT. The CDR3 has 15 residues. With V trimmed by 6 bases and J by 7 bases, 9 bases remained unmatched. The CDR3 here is CASRGLSGRVNEQFF. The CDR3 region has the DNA TGTGCCAGCAGAGGGCTGAGCGGGAGGGTGAATGAGCAGTTCTTC.

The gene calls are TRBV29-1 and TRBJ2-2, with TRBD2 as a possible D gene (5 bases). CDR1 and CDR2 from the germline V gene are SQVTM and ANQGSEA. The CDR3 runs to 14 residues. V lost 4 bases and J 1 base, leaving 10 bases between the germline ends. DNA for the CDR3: TGCAGCGTTGTCGGGGTCGGGAACACCGGGGAGCTGTTTTTT. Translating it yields CSVVGVGNTGELFF.

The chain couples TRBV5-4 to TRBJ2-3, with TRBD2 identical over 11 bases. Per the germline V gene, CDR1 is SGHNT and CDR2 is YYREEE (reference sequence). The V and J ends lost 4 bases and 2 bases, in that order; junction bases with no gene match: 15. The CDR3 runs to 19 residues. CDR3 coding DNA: TGTGCCAGCAGCGGGGGGTCTAGCGGGAGGTTTCGCATCACAGATACGCAGTATTTT. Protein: CASSGGSSGRFRITDTQYF.

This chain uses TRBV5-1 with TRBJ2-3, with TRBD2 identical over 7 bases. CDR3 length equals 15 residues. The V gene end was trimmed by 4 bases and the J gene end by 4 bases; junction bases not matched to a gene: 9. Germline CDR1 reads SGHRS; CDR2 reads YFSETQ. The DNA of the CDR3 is TGCGCCAGCAGCGGCGGGACTACGAGTCCAGATACGCAGTATTTT. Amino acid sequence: CASSGGTTSPDTQYF.

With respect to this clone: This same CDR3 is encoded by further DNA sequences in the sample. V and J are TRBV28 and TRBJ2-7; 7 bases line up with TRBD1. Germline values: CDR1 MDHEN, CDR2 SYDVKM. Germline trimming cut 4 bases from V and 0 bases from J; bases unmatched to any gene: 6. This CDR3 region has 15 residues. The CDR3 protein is CASSSWTGGSYEQYF. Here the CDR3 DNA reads TGTGCCAGCAGTTCGTGGACAGGAGGCTCCTACGAGCAGTACTTC. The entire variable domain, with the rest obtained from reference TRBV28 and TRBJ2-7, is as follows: DVKVTQSSRYLVKRTGEKVFLECVQDMDHENMFWYRQDPGLGLRLIYFSYDVKMKEKGDIPEGYSVSREKKERFSLILESASTNQTSMYLCASSSWTGGSYEQYFGPGTRLTVT.

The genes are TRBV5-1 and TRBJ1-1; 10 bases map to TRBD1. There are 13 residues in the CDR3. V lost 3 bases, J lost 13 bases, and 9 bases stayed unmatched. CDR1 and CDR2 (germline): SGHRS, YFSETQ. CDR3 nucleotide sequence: TGCGCCAGCAGCTACGGACAGGGGGTTCCTTTTTTCTTT. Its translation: CASSYGQGVPFFF.

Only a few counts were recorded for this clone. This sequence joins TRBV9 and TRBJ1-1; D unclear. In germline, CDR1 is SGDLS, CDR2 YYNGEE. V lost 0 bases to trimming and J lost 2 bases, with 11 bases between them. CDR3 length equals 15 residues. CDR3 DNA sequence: TGTGCCAGCAGCGTAGACGGCGTTGTTAACACTGAAGCTTTCTTT. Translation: CASSVDGVVNTEAFF.

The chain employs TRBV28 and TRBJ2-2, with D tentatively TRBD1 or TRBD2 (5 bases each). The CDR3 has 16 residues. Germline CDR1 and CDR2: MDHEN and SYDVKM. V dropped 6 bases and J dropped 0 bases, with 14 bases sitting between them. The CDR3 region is CASRYGTPSNTGELFF. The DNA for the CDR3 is TGTGCCAGCAGGTATGGGACCCCTTCGAACACCGGGGAGCTGTTTTTT.

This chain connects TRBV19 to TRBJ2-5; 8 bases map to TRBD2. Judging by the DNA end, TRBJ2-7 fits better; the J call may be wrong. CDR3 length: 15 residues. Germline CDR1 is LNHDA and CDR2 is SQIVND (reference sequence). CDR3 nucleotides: TGTGCCAGTAGTATAGCTGGTAGCGGGATCTACGAGCAGTACTTC. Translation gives CASSIAGSGIYEQYF.

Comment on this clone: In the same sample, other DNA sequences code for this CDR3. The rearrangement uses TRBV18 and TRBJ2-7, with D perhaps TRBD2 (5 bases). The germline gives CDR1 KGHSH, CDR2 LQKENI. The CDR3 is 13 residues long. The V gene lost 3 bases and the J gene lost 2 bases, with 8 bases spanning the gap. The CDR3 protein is CASSPAGPYEQYF. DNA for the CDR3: TGTGCCAGCTCACCTGCGGGCCCCTACGAGCAGTACTTC.